One sample yielded the 27 T cell receptor beta chains listed below, sequenced in a study of blood T cells in healthy people across ages. Combining a sample-barcoded 5' primer with a J-beta primer mix, a second PCR ran for about 6 to 12 cycles. In TCRdb, the 5' RACE reads were re-called with MiXCR into one record per CDR3 protein. In the table there are some 1.4 million distinct CDR3 sequences, around 39% of which are singletons. Source material: blood. The origin of the receptors is a young woman in good health.

The CDR3 nucleotides read TGTGCCAGCAGCCCTCCTACTAGCGGGGTTCAAGAGACCCAGTACTTC. Protein: CASSPPTSGVQETQYF. J is TRBJ2-5 and V is TRBV6-5; 10 bases are shared with TRBD2. V dropped 6 bases and J dropped 2; count of bases not matched to a gene: 9. CDR3 length: 16 amino acids. Per the germline V gene, CDR1 is MNHEY and CDR2 is SVGAGI.

The CDR3: CAISEGPGTGEPQHF. The CDR3 coding sequence is TGTGCCATCAGTGAGGGTCCAGGGACTGGGGAGCCCCAGCATTTT. The V and J genes are TRBV10-3 and TRBJ1-5, with a possible D match to TRBD1 (5 bases). Germline V gene lookup returns CDR1 ENHRY and CDR2 SYGVKD. Trimming left V 2 bases short and J 8 bases short, with 16 bases between. The CDR3 is 15 amino acids.

The rearrangement joins TRBV3-1 to TRBJ1-2, with 9 bases identical to TRBD1. This CDR3 contains 13 residues. Germline V CDR1 and CDR2: LGHDT, YNNKEL (reference sequence). The V segment lost 9 bases and the J segment 10 bases; nucleotides outside the gene matches: 12. The CDR3 DNA reads as TGTGCCAGTAGCGACAGGGGGAGAAGTGACTACACCTTC. Amino acids: CASSDRGRSDYTF. Filled out from reference TRBV3-1 and TRBJ1-2, the complete variable domain reads DTAVSQTPKYLVTQMGNDKSIKCEQNLGHDTMYWYKQDSKKFLKIMFSYNNKELIINETVPNRFSPKSPDKAHLNLHINSLELGDSAVYFCASSDRGRSDYTFGSGTRLTVV.

This chain connects TRBV30 to TRBJ1-2; D call uncertain. Germline V gene lookup returns CDR1 GTSNPN and CDR2 SVGIG (reference sequence). The CDR3 contains 14 residues. The ends were cut back, 4 bases at V and 5 bases at J, with 17 bases in the middle. DNA for the CDR3: TGTGCCTGGACCTGGGGTCCGGGCCAGTATGGCTACACCTTC. This sequence encodes CAWTWGPGQYGYTF.

The chain has TRBV7-9 and TRBJ2-7, with a weak D call TRBD1 (6 bases). Trimming pared 8 bases from V and 2 bases from J, leaving 22 bases between. The CDR3 is made up of 16 amino acids. Germline V gives CDR1 SEHNR, CDR2 FQNEAQ (reference sequence). Written as DNA, the CDR3 is TGTGCCAGCTCAGCCCGTAAGACAGGCCGCCCCTACGAGCAGTACTTC. This gives the protein CASSARKTGRPYEQYF.

The chain combines TRBV10-3 with TRBJ2-1; 7 bases are shared with TRBD1. Germline V gene sequence: CDR1 ENHRY, CDR2 SYGVKD. Losses at the gene ends were 4 bases for V and 10 bases for J; bases not matched to a gene: 10. The CDR3 consists of 14 residues. DNA for the CDR3: TGTGCCATCAGTGCCGACAGGGTAAAAGCAGAGCAGTTCTTC. Its protein product is CAISADRVKAEQFF.

CDR3 nucleotide sequence: TGCGCCAGCAGCTTGAGCGGCGGGGTCCCTGGCTACACCTTC. Encoded protein: CASSLSGGVPGYTF. V is TRBV5-1 and J is TRBJ1-2; no firm D call. The CDR3 covers 14 residues. The V gene's germline CDR1 is SGHRS and CDR2 YFSETQ. V was cut by 1 base and J by 7 bases, with 14 bases left in between. The full variable domain, with the rest looked up from reference TRBV5-1 and TRBJ1-2, is KAGVTQTPRYLIKTRGQQVTLSCSPISGHRSVSWYQQTPGQGLQFLFEYFSETQRNKGNFPGRFSGRQFSNSRSEMNVSTLELGDSALYLCASSLSGGVPGYTFGSGTRLTVV.

There are a few counts of this clonotype. The chain carries TRBV7-8 and TRBJ2-5, with TRBD2 identical over 10 bases. The CDR3 length is 15 residues. The germline CDR1 and CDR2 sequences are SGHVS and FQNEAQ. The trim removed 1 base at V and 6 bases at J, leaving 5 bases unmatched. As DNA, the CDR3 is TGTGCCAGCAGCTTAGAGGGACTAGCGAGGCAGACCCAGTACTTC. Its translation: CASSLEGLARQTQYF.

This sequence joins TRBV21-1 and TRBJ2-7. TRBV21-1 is a pseudogene. This CDR3 is built from 16 residues. The CDR3 region has the DNA TGTGCCAGCAGCAAACATCGGGGTCACCAACCCTACGAGCAGTACTTC. Amino acids: CASSKHRGHQPYEQYF.

The genes are TRBV3-1 and TRBJ1-1, with unresolved D. Germline V gene data show CDR1 as LGHDT and CDR2 as YNNKEL (reference sequence). The V gene lost 2 bases and the J gene lost 1 base, with 11 bases spanning the gap. There are 15 residues in the CDR3. The CDR3 DNA is TGTGCCAGCAGCCAATCCCTCACGGCGAACACTGAAGCTTTCTTT. Its protein product is CASSQSLTANTEAFF. The entire variable domain, with the rest obtained from reference TRBV3-1 and TRBJ1-1, is as follows: DTAVSQTPKYLVTQMGNDKSIKCEQNLGHDTMYWYKQDSKKFLKIMFSYNNKELIINETVPNRFSPKSPDKAHLNLHINSLELGDSAVYFCASSQSLTANTEAFFGQGTRLTVV.

This clonotype was seen just once. The chain links TRBV20-1 to TRBJ2-1; the D gene could be TRBD1 or TRBD2 (5 bases each). The CDR3 spans 12 residues. V was shortened by 4 bases and J by 10 bases, with 14 bases between the two germline ends. Germline V gene sequence: CDR1 DFQATT, CDR2 SNEGSKA (reference sequence). As DNA, the CDR3 is TGCAGTGCTACGGGACGCCTCGGGGAGCAGTTCTTC. Translation: CSATGRLGEQFF.

V and J are TRBV3-1 and TRBJ2-5; 8 bases match TRBD2. V was pared by 4 bases and J by 0 bases, with 13 bases of the junction left unmatched. This CDR3 is 18 amino acids long. Germline CDR1 and CDR2: LGHDT and YNNKEL (reference sequence). CDR3 nucleotide sequence: TGTGCCAGCAGCCGCCTAGGGAGCGGGGGCACGTACCAAGAGACCCAGTACTTC. As protein: CASSRLGSGGTYQETQYF.

This chain joins TRBV20-1 and TRBJ2-5; D unresolved. The CDR3 contains 11 residues. Germline V gene data show CDR1 as DFQATT and CDR2 as SNEGSKA (reference sequence). Trimming removed 4 bases from V and 5 bases from J, with 8 bases in between. CDR3 sequence (DNA): TGCAGTGCTACATTCCCCGAGACCCAGTACTTC. Protein product: CSATFPETQYF.

This clonotype was seen more than once but under ten times. The chain joins TRBV4-1 to TRBJ2-5; TRBD2 matches at 8 bases. V lost 1 base, J lost 0 bases, and 4 bases stayed unmatched. The CDR3 spans 16 residues. In germline, CDR1 is MGHRA, CDR2 YSYEKL. The CDR3 here is CASSQALAGHQETQYF. As DNA, the CDR3 is TGCGCCAGCAGCCAAGCCCTAGCGGGCCACCAAGAGACCCAGTACTTC.

The chain uses TRBV7-9 and TRBJ2-3, with a weak D call TRBD1 (6 bases). Germline V gene sequence: CDR1 SEHNR, CDR2 FQNEAQ (reference sequence). This CDR3 comprises 17 residues. V lost 4 bases, J lost 0 bases, and 17 bases lay in between. This chain's CDR3 is CASSSADRGSSTDTQYF. The DNA for the CDR3 is TGTGCCAGCAGCTCAGCGGACAGAGGGTCTAGCACAGATACGCAGTATTTT. The full variable domain, in which reference TRBV7-9 and TRBJ2-3 provide the parts outside the CDR3, is DTGVSQNPRHKITKRGQNVTFRCDPISEHNRLYWYRQTLGQGPEFLTYFQNEAQLEKSRLLSDRFSAERPKGSFSTLEIQRTEQGDSAMYLCASSSADRGSSTDTQYFGPGTRLTVL.

The chain carries TRBV3-1 and TRBJ2-3; a possible D gene is TRBD2 (5 bases). The CDR3 consists of 14 residues. The ends were cut back, 4 bases at V and 7 bases at J, with 15 bases in the middle. CDR1 LGHDT and CDR2 YNNKEL come from the germline V gene (reference sequence). CDR3 residues: CASSLDSKDNTQYF. The CDR3 DNA reads as TGTGCCAGCAGCCTGGACTCCAAAGACAATACGCAGTATTTT.

This clonotype showed up just a few times. The genes are TRBV20-1 and TRBJ2-7; 9 bases match TRBD1. In germline, CDR1 is DFQATT, CDR2 SNEGSKA (reference sequence). With 6 bases clipped from V and 3 bases from J, the junction kept 9 bases outside the gene matches. The CDR3 is made up of 14 amino acids. The DNA of the CDR3 is TGCAGTGCAGATACCGGGACAGGGATCTACGAGCAGTACTTC. Its translation: CSADTGTGIYEQYF.

The V call is TRBV11-2, the J call TRBJ2-5, with D uncertain. The germline V gene encodes CDR1 SGHAT and CDR2 FQNNGV. The CDR3 loop spans 12 amino acids. Trimming stripped 1 base from V and 10 bases from J, with 10 bases between. CDR3: CASSLGSAGQYF. The CDR3 nucleotides read TGTGCCAGCAGCTTAGGGAGCGCCGGCCAGTACTTC. Full variable domain (remainder filled in from reference TRBV11-2 and TRBJ2-5): EAGVAQSPRYKIIEKRQSVAFWCNPISGHATLYWYQQILGQGPKLLIQFQNNGVVDDSQLPKDRFSAERLKGVDSTLKIQPAKLEDSAVYLCASSLGSAGQYFGPGTRLLVL.

The V and J genes are TRBV28 and TRBJ1-2; no clear D gene. This CDR3 is 11 amino acids long. The germline gives CDR1 MDHEN, CDR2 SYDVKM. V lost 11 bases and J lost 2, with 9 bases in between. The CDR3 spells CAGRSNYGYTF. In DNA form, the CDR3 reads TGTGCCGGGAGATCAAACTATGGCTACACCTTC.

This clonotype has a handful of counts. The rearrangement joins TRBV7-6 to TRBJ2-5; D tentatively reads TRBD1 or TRBD2 (5 bases each). The better agreement between TRBJ2-7 and the DNA end casts doubt on the J call. Looked up from germline, CDR1 is SGHVS and CDR2 is FNYEAQ. This CDR3 contains 13 residues. CDR3 nucleotide sequence: TGTGCCAGCAGCTTTGGGGGTGCGGGCGAGCAGTACTTC. Its translation: CASSFGGAGEQYF.

The chain uses TRBV7-3 and TRBJ2-1, with 8 bases lining up with TRBD2. The junction had 6 bases not matched to a gene; V was cut back by 2 bases and J by 0 bases. CDR1 is SGHTA, CDR2 FQGTGA, per germline. The CDR3 runs to 17 residues. For the CDR3, the DNA is TGTGCCAGCAGCTTATCTTCCGGGACTAGCTCCTACAATGAGCAGTTCTTC. Translating it yields CASSLSSGTSSYNEQFF.

In its sample, this clonotype is medium-sized (0.01 to 0.1%). This chain joins TRBV10-3 and TRBJ1-5; D is possibly TRBD1 (5 bases). V lost 8 bases to trimming and J lost 0 bases, with 11 bases between them. CDR1 is ENHRY and CDR2 is SYGVKD in the germline V gene. This CDR3 is built from 14 residues. The CDR3 is CAIGTGDSNQPQHF. The DNA of the CDR3 is TGTGCCATCGGAACAGGCGATAGCAATCAGCCCCAGCATTTT.

The sample holds one count of this clonotype. The junction shows a germline mismatch at one end, possibly a read error. This sequence joins TRBV9 and TRBJ2-1; 9 bases fit TRBD2. This CDR3 contains 16 residues. Germline assignment: CDR1 SGDLS and CDR2 YYNGEE. The CDR3 DNA follows: TGTGCCAGCAGCGTAGTCACTAGCGGGCCAGACAATGGGCAGTTCTTC. Its protein product is CASSVVTSGPDNGQFF.

CDR3 in DNA: TGTGCCAGCAGCGTAGGGACAGCGGGGAATTCACCCCTCCACTTT. Translated, it gives CASSVGTAGNSPLHF. The chain is built from TRBV7-8 and TRBJ1-6; 7 positions match TRBD1. In germline, CDR1 is SGHVS, CDR2 FQNEAQ. This CDR3 has 15 amino acids. V was pared by 5 bases and J by 7 bases, with 8 bases of the junction left unmatched.

The V and J genes are TRBV7-9 and TRBJ2-1; unclear D gene. Per the germline V gene, CDR1 is SEHNR and CDR2 is FQNEAQ (reference sequence). The CDR3 runs to 13 residues. Trimming shortened V by 7 bases and J by 4 bases, and 11 bases separated the two germline ends. For the CDR3, the DNA is TGTGCCAGCACCGGCAGACTTTACAATGAGCAGTTCTTC. It encodes CASTGRLYNEQFF.

The chain employs TRBV14 and TRBJ1-1; TRBD1 matches 8 bases. With 6 bases clipped from V and 5 bases from J, the junction kept 8 bases outside the gene matches. The CDR3 is 14 amino acids. Germline V gene data show CDR1 as SGHDN and CDR2 as FVKESK. CDR3 DNA sequence: TGTGCCAGCAGGCCGGACAGGGCTTCAACTGAAGCTTTCTTT. Residues: CASRPDRASTEAFF. Using reference TRBV14 and TRBJ1-1 for the parts outside the CDR3, the full variable domain is EAGVTQFPSHSVIEKGQTVTLRCDPISGHDNLYWYRRVMGKEIKFLLHFVKESKQDESGMPNNRFLAERTGGTYSTLKVQPAELEDSGVYFCASRPDRASTEAFFGQGTRLTVV.

In this sample, this clonotype turned up a few times. The gene calls are TRBV20-1 and TRBJ2-1; TRBD2 aligns across 9 bases. CDR1 DFQATT and CDR2 SNEGSKA come from the germline V gene (reference sequence). The J segment lost 5 bases and the V segment lost 5 bases, leaving 7 bases of the junction unmatched. This CDR3 comprises 14 residues. The CDR3 DNA follows: TGCAGTGCTCCAGCGGGGGGAAAGGACAATGAGCAGTTCTTC. Amino acids: CSAPAGGKDNEQFF.